This T cell receptor (beta chain) emerged from a study of PD-1 blockade in classical Hodgkin lymphoma. Broader study findings: Those patients who began receiving nivolumab less than 1 year after ASCT had lower diversity, and they were excluded. Newly diagnosed patients were reported to start with lower TCR diversity than healthy donors.

TCRdb's table, derived via immunoSEQ multiplex PCR, lists solely in-frame clones and lacks some. The sample consists of 80,000 to 100,000 clones, 81% of them appearing once. Every patient was affected by relapse after autologous stem cell transplantation, while exposure to brentuximab vedotin was not uniform. Worth noting for this clone: Its antigen is still unknown.

V was trimmed by 4 bases and J by 1 base, leaving 11 bases between them. This CDR3 contains 14 residues. Germline CDR1 and CDR2: SGHNT and YYREEE (reference sequence). The sequence was collected from a human donor with classical Hodgkin lymphoma. The sample here was peripheral blood mononuclear cells (PBMCs), taken before the second cycle of nivolumab. This chain links TRBV5-4 with TRBJ2-5; a possible D gene is TRBD2 (6 bases). CDR3 DNA: TGTGCCAGCAGCCAGCCGACTAGCCAAGAGACCCAGTACTTC. This encodes CASSQPTSQETQYF.